These T cell receptor beta chains were read from a single sample in a study of cytomegalovirus exposure and HLA in healthy donors. Libraries were prepared by immunoSEQ multiplex PCR; TCRdb keeps only in-frame clonotypes and omits some of them. The repertoire has over 70,000 clones, just over 65% of them found once; the top ten carry around 2.3%. Sequencing was performed on PBMCs. The origin of the receptors is a man aged 30-40 years in good health and CMV-seronegative. CDR3s include the opening cysteine and the closing phenylalanine or tryptophan. A D gene is named only where the DNA matches it firmly. Some rows have no size entry. The others give once, few or many, or a class for an expanded clone.

V: TRBV6-6
J: TRBJ2-7
D: NA
size: NA
CDR3: CATSPAGYEQYF
DNA: TGTGCCACCTCCCCTGCCGGGTACGAGCAGTACTTC

V: TRBV7-9
J: TRBJ2-1
D: NA
size: NA
CDR3: CASSLDQWAGTYNEQFF
DNA: TGTGCCAGCAGCTTAGACCAATGGGCGGGGACGTACAATGAGCAGTTCTTC

V: TRBV28
J: TRBJ2-7
D: TRBD2
size: NA
CDR3: CASSLGGTSGYFYEQYF
DNA: TGTGCCAGCTCATTGGGGGGAACTAGCGGGTATTTCTACGAGCAGTACTTC

V: TRBV29-1
J: TRBJ2-1
D: TRBD2
size: few
CDR3: CSVEEAGGSYNEQFF
DNA: TGCAGCGTTGAAGAGGCGGGAGGCTCCTACAATGAGCAGTTCTTC

V: TRBV5-1
J: TRBJ1-1
D: NA
size: few
CDR3: CASSLVDTEAFF
DNA: TGCGCCAGCAGCTTGGTCGACACTGAAGCTTTCTTT

V: TRBV7-6
J: TRBJ2-5
D: TRBD1
size: once
CDR3: CASSLEDRQETQYF
DNA: TGTGCCAGCAGCCTCGAGGACAGGCAAGAGACCCAGTACTTC

V: TRBV27
J: TRBJ1-5
D: TRBD1
size: NA
CDR3: CASSLSGQGANQPQHF
DNA: TGTGCCAGCAGTTTATCTGGGCAGGGGGCGAATCAGCCCCAGCATTTT

V: TRBV2
J: TRBJ1-4
D: NA
size: few
CDR3: CASSEQGPGKLFF
DNA: TGTGCCAGCAGTGAACAGGGGCCTGGAAAACTGTTTTTT

V: TRBV19
J: TRBJ1-1
D: NA
size: NA
CDR3: CASTQGGRENTEAFF
DNA: TGTGCCAGCACCCAGGGCGGCAGGGAAAACACTGAAGCTTTCTTT

V: TRBV10-3
J: TRBJ2-1
D: NA
size: NA
CDR3: CAITGTTDNEQFF
DNA: TGTGCCATCACCGGGACAACCGACAATGAGCAGTTCTTC

V: TRBV4-2
J: TRBJ2-1
D: TRBD2
size: NA
CDR3: CASSQDLPGIRREHEQFF
DNA: TGTGCCAGCAGCCAAGATCTTCCGGGGATTCGGCGGGAGCATGAGCAGTTCTTC

V: TRBV25-1
J: TRBJ1-5
D: TRBD1
size: NA
CDR3: CASSLQGAYQPQHF
DNA: TGTGCCAGCAGCTTACAGGGGGCGTATCAGCCCCAGCATTTT

V: TRBV9
J: TRBJ2-3
D: TRBD2
size: NA
CDR3: CASSQLAGSDTQYF
DNA: TGTGCCAGCAGCCAACTAGCGGGCTCAGATACGCAGTATTTT

V: TRBV29-1
J: TRBJ1-1
D: TRBD1
size: NA
CDR3: CSGGTGNTEAFF
DNA: TGCAGCGGGGGGACAGGGAACACTGAAGCTTTCTTT

V: TRBV4-1
J: TRBJ2-7
D: TRBD1
size: once
CDR3: CASSQDGQGKEQYF
DNA: TGCGCCAGCAGCCAAGACGGACAGGGGAAGGAGCAGTACTTC

V: TRBV4-1
J: TRBJ2-3
D: TRBD2
size: few
CDR3: CASSHELAEDTQYF
DNA: TGCGCCAGCAGCCACGAACTAGCGGAAGATACGCAGTATTTT

V: TRBV5-6
J: TRBJ1-6
D: NA
size: NA
CDR3: CASTSPDGVGSPLHF
DNA: TGTGCCAGCACCTCCCCGGACGGGGTCGGTTCACCCCTCCACTTT

V: TRBV29-1
J: TRBJ2-3
D: TRBD2
size: few
CDR3: CSVAPSGNTDTQYF
DNA: TGCAGCGTTGCTCCTAGCGGGAACACAGATACGCAGTATTTT

V: TRBV5-4
J: TRBJ2-7
D: TRBD2
size: NA
CDR3: CASSLASSGEFYEQYF
DNA: TGTGCCAGCAGCCTTGCTTCTAGCGGGGAGTTCTACGAGCAGTACTTC

V: TRBV18
J: TRBJ1-4
D: TRBD1
size: NA
CDR3: CASSPGQGNEKLFF
DNA: TGTGCCAGCTCACCCGGACAGGGAAATGAAAAACTGTTTTTT

V: TRBV27
J: TRBJ1-2
D: TRBD1
size: NA
CDR3: CASSLRQGATDGYTF
DNA: TGTGCCAGCAGTTTGCGACAGGGCGCTACCGATGGCTACACCTTC

V: TRBV4-1
J: TRBJ1-1
D: NA
size: medium-sized
CDR3: CASSQEPHLRSMNTEAFF
DNA: TGCGCCAGCAGCCAAGAACCCCACCTAAGATCCATGAACACTGAAGCTTTCTTT

V: TRBV6-5
J: TRBJ1-3
D: NA
size: NA
CDR3: CASSRDRTGNTIYF
DNA: TGTGCCAGCAGTCGGGATCGAACGGGAAACACCATATATTTT

V: TRBV27
J: TRBJ2-1
D: NA
size: NA
CDR3: CASSLGSGPYNEQFF
DNA: TGTGCCAGCAGTTTGGGTAGCGGACCCTACAATGAGCAGTTCTTC

V: TRBV11-2
J: TRBJ1-5
D: NA
size: once
CDR3: CASSLGVRSGNQPQHF
DNA: TGTGCCAGCAGCTTAGGTGTCCGTTCCGGCAATCAGCCCCAGCATTTT

V: TRBV25-1
J: TRBJ2-5
D: TRBD2
size: NA
CDR3: CASSAAGGLWEETQYF
DNA: TGTGCCAGCAGTGCAGCGGGAGGGCTATGGGAAGAGACCCAGTACTTC

V: TRBV7-3
J: TRBJ2-2
D: NA
size: NA
CDR3: CASSLISYANTGELFF
DNA: TGTGCCAGCAGCTTAATCAGTTACGCGAACACCGGGGAGCTGTTTTTT

V: TRBV7-9
J: TRBJ2-3
D: NA
size: NA
CDR3: CASSSPGLADTQYF
DNA: TGTGCCAGCAGCTCCCCGGGACTGGCAGATACGCAGTATTTT

V: TRBV5-6
J: TRBJ2-3
D: NA
size: NA
CDR3: CASSFGGPHNLADTQYF
DNA: TGTGCCAGCAGCTTTGGAGGGCCTCATAATTTAGCAGATACGCAGTATTTT

V: TRBV4-3
J: TRBJ2-7
D: TRBD1
size: NA
CDR3: CASSRRTGVYEQYF
DNA: TGCGCCAGCAGCCGGAGGACAGGGGTCTACGAGCAGTACTTC

V: TRBV30
J: TRBJ2-1
D: TRBD2
size: NA
CDR3: CACWGRRGDNEQFF
DNA: TGTGCCTGCTGGGGCCGGCGGGGGGACAATGAGCAGTTCTTC

V: TRBV27
J: TRBJ2-3
D: NA
size: few
CDR3: CASRSGANRDTQYF
DNA: TGTGCCAGCAGGTCAGGGGCGAATCGAGATACGCAGTATTTT

V: TRBV9
J: TRBJ2-3
D: TRBD2
size: NA
CDR3: CASSVTELAAGGDTQYF
DNA: TGTGCCAGCAGCGTTACGGAGTTAGCGGCGGGAGGAGATACGCAGTATTTT

V: TRBV11-2
J: TRBJ1-4
D: TRBD1
size: few
CDR3: CASSSPDRDEKLFF
DNA: TGTGCCAGCAGCTCCCCCGACAGGGATGAAAAACTGTTTTTT

V: TRBV27
J: TRBJ1-5
D: TRBD1
size: NA
CDR3: CASSLTGTISNQPQHF
DNA: TGTGCCAGCAGTTTGACAGGGACAATAAGCAATCAGCCCCAGCATTTT

V: TRBV28
J: TRBJ2-7
D: TRBD2
size: few
CDR3: CASKGGRAREQYF
DNA: TGTGCCAGCAAGGGCGGGAGGGCGCGCGAGCAGTACTTC

V: TRBV2
J: TRBJ2-7
D: TRBD1
size: few
CDR3: CASYPPGQGYEQYF
DNA: TGTGCCAGCTACCCCCCGGGACAGGGCTACGAGCAGTACTTC

V: TRBV5-5
J: TRBJ1-1
D: TRBD1
size: NA
CDR3: CASSSYRGLMTAFF
DNA: TGTGCCAGCAGCTCCTACAGGGGCCTTATGACCGCTTTCTTT

V: TRBV6-5
J: TRBJ1-3
D: NA
size: few
CDR3: CASSYSGGGSGNTIYF
DNA: TGTGCCAGCAGTTACTCGGGGGGAGGTAGTGGAAACACCATATATTTT

V: TRBV6-1
J: TRBJ1-5
D: TRBD1
size: few
CDR3: CASSEWTGDNQPQHF
DNA: TGTGCCAGCAGCGAATGGACAGGGGACAATCAGCCCCAGCATTTT

V: TRBV30
J: TRBJ1-1
D: NA
size: few
CDR3: CAWSLLKNTEAFF
DNA: TGTGCCTGGAGCCTACTCAAGAACACTGAAGCTTTCTTT

V: TRBV27
J: TRBJ1-2
D: NA
size: NA
CDR3: CASSFKSTGNYGYTF
DNA: TGTGCCAGCAGTTTCAAATCGACAGGAAACTATGGCTACACCTTC

V: TRBV27
J: TRBJ2-7
D: TRBD1
size: NA
CDR3: CASSLTGESYEQYF
DNA: TGTGCCAGCAGTTTGACAGGGGAATCCTACGAGCAGTACTTC

V: TRBV25-1
J: TRBJ2-7
D: TRBD1
size: NA
CDR3: CASRGQIVPYEQYF
DNA: TGTGCCAGCAGGGGACAGATTGTTCCCTACGAGCAGTACTTC

V: TRBV5-1
J: TRBJ2-5
D: NA
size: few
CDR3: CASSLGAMRETQYF
DNA: TGCGCCAGCAGCTTGGGGGCGATGCGAGAGACCCAGTACTTC

V: TRBV27
J: TRBJ1-5
D: NA
size: NA
CDR3: CASSPSRGDDSNQPQHF
DNA: TGTGCCAGCAGTCCATCGAGAGGAGATGATAGCAATCAGCCCCAGCATTTT

V: TRBV5-1
J: TRBJ1-1
D: NA
size: NA
CDR3: CASSYSGERGFF
DNA: TGCGCCAGCAGCTACTCCGGGGAGAGAGGTTTCTTT

V: TRBV4-1
J: TRBJ2-1
D: TRBD2
size: NA
CDR3: CASSQVPGWREGYNEQFF
DNA: TGCGCCAGCAGCCAAGTCCCTGGGTGGAGGGAGGGTTACAATGAGCAGTTCTTC

V: TRBV15
J: TRBJ1-2
D: NA
size: NA
CDR3: CATSRPPGVNYGYTF
DNA: TGTGCCACCAGCAGACCTCCAGGGGTTAACTATGGCTACACCTTC